This TCR beta chain was observed in a study of control samples from healthy donors and cancer patients. Repertoires were generated with immunoSEQ multiplex PCR, while TCRdb's copy carries only in-frame clones and drops some. The sample records 150,000 to 200,000 clones, approximately 90% being singletons. This CDR3 comprises 13 residues. The germline V gene encodes CDR1 ENHRY and CDR2 SYGVKD. Deletions cut 11 bases from V and 7 bases from J, with 15 bases between. This clonotype originated in a man aged 25 to 45 in good health. The specimen sequenced was blood. The chain employs TRBV10-3 and TRBJ1-6, with a weak D call TRBD1 (6 bases). This CDR3 is CAGAIGGNSPLHF. CDR3 DNA sequence: TGTGCCGGAGCAATAGGGGGGAATTCACCCCTCCACTTT.